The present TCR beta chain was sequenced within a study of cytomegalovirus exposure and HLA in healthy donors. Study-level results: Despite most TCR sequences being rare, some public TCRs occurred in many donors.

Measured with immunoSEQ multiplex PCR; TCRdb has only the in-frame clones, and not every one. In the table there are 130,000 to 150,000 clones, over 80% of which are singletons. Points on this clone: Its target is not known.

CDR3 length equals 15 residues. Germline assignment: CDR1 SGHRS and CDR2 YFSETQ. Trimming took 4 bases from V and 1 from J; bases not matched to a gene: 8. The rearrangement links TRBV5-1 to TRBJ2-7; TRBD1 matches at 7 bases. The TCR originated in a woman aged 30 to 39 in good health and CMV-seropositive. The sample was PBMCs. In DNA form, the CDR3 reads TGCGCCAGCAGCGCCAGACAGGGTTCGTCCTACGAGCAGTACTTC. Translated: CASSARQGSSYEQYF. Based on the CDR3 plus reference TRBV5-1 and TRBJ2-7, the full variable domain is KAGVTQTPRYLIKTRGQQVTLSCSPISGHRSVSWYQQTPGQGLQFLFEYFSETQRNKGNFPGRFSGRQFSNSRSEMNVSTLELGDSALYLCASSARQGSSYEQYFGPGTRLTVT.